These T cell receptor beta chains were read from a single sample in a study of T cells expressing NK-cell markers. TCRdb re-analyzed the 5' RACE reads; it lists each CDR3 protein once, without DNA. The sample table sets out fewer than 550,000 distinct CDR3 sequences. Sequenced input: blood T cells: a sorted CD56 or NKG2C T cell subset, CD4+ or CD8+ T cells, or bulk PBMC T cells (not recorded which). The source of these receptors is a woman between 45 and 65 years old in good health. Both conserved end residues are part of each CDR3.

j_call v_call cdr3_length cdr3_aa
TRBJ2-6 TRBV7-2 19 CASSLGMLADLSGANVLTF
TRBJ2-1 TRBV20-1 16 CSALPPAAGGRGEQFF
TRBJ2-3 TRBV20-1 11 CTPLVANTQYF
TRBJ1-1 TRBV12-3/TRBV12-4 11 CATAGYTEAFF
TRBJ2-1 TRBV5-1 17 CASSLRVSGFRTDEQFF
TRBJ2-7 TRBV10-3 12 CAISYDRYEQYF
TRBJ2-7 TRBV7-6 15 CASSLAGSGSYEQYF
TRBJ2-1 TRBV12-3/TRBV12-4 14 CASSLETRQGGQFF
TRBJ2-5 TRBV27 16 CASSLNPRTPQETQYF
TRBJ2-7 TRBV5-1 15 CASRVGVSSSYEQYF
TRBJ1-1 TRBV29-1 13 CSGTGGMNTEAFF
TRBJ2-2 TRBV5-1 17 CASKVLTGGGNTGELFF
TRBJ2-1 TRBV27 17 CASCESVWTSGRVLPFF
TRBJ2-1 TRBV19 11 CASGDRPEQFF
TRBJ2-1 TRBV3-1 12 CASSPLAGVLFF
TRBJ1-1 TRBV18 14 CASSPIQADTEAFF
TRBJ2-3 TRBV20-1 15 CSASIGGGRADTQYF
TRBJ1-5 TRBV7-2 15 CASSLAQGFNQPQHF
TRBJ2-2 TRBV13 15 CASTPGLGSTGELFF
TRBJ2-3 TRBV12-5 15 CASGLVKADTDTQYF
TRBJ2-3 TRBV24-1 12 CATSGGADTQYF
TRBJ1-6 TRBV9 14 CASSVSQRNSPLHF
TRBJ2-1 TRBV11-2 16 CASSPQWAGVYNEQFF
TRBJ1-5 TRBV5-1 13 CASSSQGGQPQHF
TRBJ2-1 TRBV6-2/TRBV6-3 13 CATRLAGRDEQFF
TRBJ2-1 TRBV4-1 16 CASSRAGTQTYNELFF
TRBJ2-1 TRBV28 14 CASTPGRLLSEQFF
TRBJ1-1 TRBV5-1 14 CASSLRTSDLEAFF
TRBJ2-7 TRBV10-3 15 CAISESSTSGNEQYF
TRBJ1-2 TRBV7-8 15 CASSPGDVNAYGYTF
TRBJ1-2 TRBV6-6 13 CASGPRPNYGYTF
TRBJ2-7 TRBV12-3/TRBV12-4 13 CASSYRPSYEQYF
TRBJ2-1 TRBV5-1 15 CASSLVDKIYNEQFF